The 21 T cell receptor beta chains given below trace back to one sample, sequenced in a study of blood T cell repertoires in COVID-19. Measured with immunoSEQ multiplex PCR; TCRdb has only the in-frame clones, and not every one. The table records roughly 250,000 clones, 70% to 90% of them present only once. Input material: PBMCs or T cells enriched from blood (not recorded which). The receptor set was obtained from a woman aged 40 to 50 with acute COVID-19.

The V gene is TRBV14, the J gene TRBJ2-7, with D possibly matching TRBD2 (6 bases). The CDR3 loop spans 15 amino acids. CDR1 SGHDN and CDR2 FVKESK come from the germline V gene. V shed 0 bases and J shed 7 bases, with 16 bases lying between them. CDR3 in amino acids: CASSQDLWAGREQYV. The CDR3 DNA reads TGTGCCAGCAGCCAAGACCTCTGGGCGGGAAGGGAGCAGTACGTC.

This rearrangement joins TRBV3-1 (or the pseudogene TRBV3-2) to TRBJ1-2; TRBD1 matches 7 bases. The trim removed 0 bases at V and 4 bases at J, leaving 14 bases unmatched. Germline lookup yields CDR1 LGHDT and CDR2 YNNKEL (reference sequence). CDR3 length equals 18 residues. This CDR3 reads CASSQERANRGKSYGYTF. The CDR3 nucleotides read TGTGCCAGCAGCCAAGAGAGGGCTAACAGGGGAAAAAGCTATGGCTACACCTTC.

This clone was seen a single time. V is TRBV7-8 and J is TRBJ2-7; TRBD2 matches 10 bases. In germline, CDR1 is SGHVS, CDR2 FQNEAQ. This CDR3 spans 17 amino acids. V lost 5 bases to trimming and J lost 1 base; unmatched junction nucleotides: 11. CDR3 sequence: CASSQHGGSGRSYEQYV. CDR3 coding DNA: TGTGCCAGCAGCCAGCATGGGGGTAGCGGGAGGTCCTACGAGCAGTACGTC.

This rearrangement joins TRBV5-1 to TRBJ1-1, with D possibly matching TRBD1 (6 bases). CDR1 is SGHRS and CDR2 is YFSETQ in the germline V gene. The CDR3 has 15 amino acids. Trimming removed 4 bases from V and 1 base from J, with 14 bases in between. The chain's CDR3 is CASSGDRQGNTEAFF. CDR3 in DNA: TGCGCCAGCAGCGGAGACAGGCAGGGGAACACTGAAGCTTTCTTT.

The chain has TRBV7-8 and TRBJ1-2; weak D call: TRBD1 (5 bases). The CDR3 loop spans 13 amino acids. The germline V gene has CDR1 SGHVS and CDR2 FQNEAQ. Trimming pared 4 bases from V and 6 bases from J, leaving 12 bases between. This chain's CDR3 is CASSSTGLDGYTF. DNA for the CDR3: TGTGCCAGCAGCTCCACAGGTCTCGATGGCTACACCTTC. The full variable domain, its missing parts supplied by reference TRBV7-8 and TRBJ1-2, is GAGVSQSPRYKVAKRGQDVALRCDPISGHVSLFWYQQALGQGPEFLTYFQNEAQLDKSGLPSDRFFAERPEGSVSTLKIQRTQQEDSAVYLCASSSTGLDGYTFGSGTRLTVV.

The gene calls are TRBV10-3 and TRBJ2-3; 8 nucleotides agree with TRBD1. The CDR3 has 15 residues. The germline gives CDR1 ENHRY, CDR2 SYGVKD. V was pared by 7 bases and J by 2 bases, with 8 bases of the junction left unmatched. Here the CDR3 DNA reads TGTGCCATCAACCTCGGACAGGGCCTCACAGATACGCAGTATTTT. Translated: CAINLGQGLTDTQYF.

This chain joins TRBV9 and TRBJ1-1, with 8 nucleotides matching TRBD1. Germline CDR1 reads SGDLS; CDR2 reads YYNGEE. J was trimmed by 6 bases and V by 0 bases; bases with no gene match: 4. The CDR3 contains 14 residues. The CDR3 region has the DNA TGTGCCAGCAGCGTAGGAGGACAGGGCCCTGAAGCTTTCTTT. Amino acids: CASSVGGQGPEAFF.

This rearrangement joins TRBV5-4 to TRBJ1-2, with D possibly being TRBD1 (5 bases). V was shortened by 0 bases and J by 6 bases, with 21 bases between the two germline ends. The CDR3 is 17 residues long. Looked up from germline, CDR1 is SGHNT and CDR2 is YYREEE (reference sequence). CDR3: CASSLAGTPGGIHGYTF. CDR3 DNA sequence: TGTGCCAGCAGCTTGGCCGGGACGCCAGGAGGGATACATGGCTACACCTTC.

The chain carries TRBV7-8 and TRBJ2-7; D is ambiguous. Germline CDR1 reads SGHVS; CDR2 reads FQNEAQ. V gave up 5 bases and J gave up 8 bases, with 16 bases separating them. The CDR3 totals 13 residues. CDR3 sequence: CASSRGSERQQYF. CDR3 DNA sequence: TGTGCCAGCAGCAGAGGATCTGAGAGGCAGCAGTACTTC.

V gene TRBV6-2 or TRBV6-3 combines with J gene TRBJ2-3; D gene uncertain. The V gene lost 1 base and the J gene lost 9 bases, with 14 bases spanning the gap. CDR1 is MNHEY, CDR2 SVGEGT, per germline. This CDR3 is built from 14 residues. CDR3 protein: CASSYYGLSSTQYF. The DNA of the CDR3 is TGTGCCAGCAGTTACTATGGCCTCTCTTCGACGCAGTATTTT.

This chain links TRBV5-4 with TRBJ2-1, with TRBD2 matching 12 bases. Looked up from germline, CDR1 is SGHNT and CDR2 is YYREEE (reference sequence). This CDR3 contains 14 residues. With V trimmed by 3 bases and J by 10 bases, 5 bases remained unmatched. CDR3 nucleotides: TGTGCCAGCAGCTGGGGACTAGCGGGTGACGAGCAGTTCTTC. This translates into CASSWGLAGDEQFF.

The V call is TRBV7-2, the J call TRBJ1-3; D is unclear. There are 15 residues in the CDR3. CDR1 and CDR2 (germline): SGHTA, FQGNSA. The V gene lost 5 bases and the J gene lost 0 bases, with 11 bases spanning the gap. The CDR3: CASSVLLSSGNTIYF. The CDR3 nucleotides read TGTGCCAGCAGCGTACTCCTTAGCTCTGGAAACACCATATATTTT.

The rearrangement joins TRBV25-1 to TRBJ2-6, with D maybe TRBD1 (6 bases). Trimming left V 4 bases short and J 2 bases short, with 9 bases between. Germline V gene lookup returns CDR1 MGHDK and CDR2 SYGVNS. This CDR3 comprises 15 residues. The CDR3 here is CASSVQGPGANVLTF. The DNA for the CDR3 is TGTGCCAGCAGTGTACAGGGCCCTGGGGCCAACGTCCTGACTTTC.

V usage is TRBV5-4 and J usage is TRBJ1-3, with 7 bases matching TRBD1. There are 16 residues in the CDR3. V shed 4 bases and J 2 bases; nucleotides not matched to a gene: 9. CDR1 and CDR2 from the germline V gene are SGHNT and YYREEE (reference sequence). DNA for the CDR3: TGTGCCAGCAGCCGAGGGGGGCAGGGGGCTGGAAACACCATATATTTT. It translates to CASSRGGQGAGNTIYF.

The chain links TRBV5-1 to TRBJ2-6; a weak D match, TRBD1 (6 bases). V shed 0 bases and J shed 1 base, with 14 bases lying between them. CDR3 length: 18 amino acids. Germline CDR1 is SGHRS and CDR2 is YFSETQ. The CDR3 region has the DNA TGCGCCAGCAGCTTGGTTCAGGGGCCCAGTTCTGGGGCCAACGTCCTGACTTTC. It yields the protein CASSLVQGPSSGANVLTF.

The chain employs TRBV11-3 and TRBJ1-6; no firm D call. This CDR3 comprises 14 residues. Germline V gene lookup returns CDR1 SGHNT and CDR2 YENEEA. The V end lost 0 bases, the J end lost 4 bases, and 4 bases lay between the germline ends. The CDR3, as DNA: TGTGCCAGCAGCTTAGACAGTTATAATTCACCCCTCCACTTT. Translation gives CASSLDSYNSPLHF.

V and J are TRBV28 and TRBJ2-7; 13 positions match TRBD2. The germline V gene encodes CDR1 MDHEN and CDR2 SYDVKM. The junction had 4 bases not matched to a gene; V was cut back by 6 bases and J by 2 bases. The length of the CDR3 is 15 residues. CDR3 nucleotide sequence: TGTGCCAGCAGCCGAACTAGCGGGAGGGCCTACGAGCAGTACGTC. It yields the protein CASSRTSGRAYEQYV.

The chain carries TRBV13 and TRBJ1-1; 7 bases agree with TRBD1. Germline V CDR1 and CDR2: PRHDT, FYEKMQ (reference sequence). The J segment lost 4 bases and the V segment lost 0 bases, leaving 5 bases of the junction unmatched. The CDR3 runs 15 residues. The CDR3 protein is CASSLGSAGGTEAFF. In DNA, the CDR3 is TGTGCCAGCAGCTTAGGAAGTGCAGGGGGCACTGAAGCTTTCTTT.

The V call is TRBV5-1, the J call TRBJ1-1, with D tentatively TRBD1 (6 bases). The CDR3 runs 14 residues. Trimming left V 4 bases short and J 5 bases short, with 15 bases between. Germline values: CDR1 SGHRS, CDR2 YFSETQ. CDR3 region: CASSLRQARTEAFF. In nucleotides, the CDR3 is TGCGCCAGCAGCCTGAGACAGGCGCGGACTGAAGCTTTCTTT.

The chain recombines TRBV3-1 (or the pseudogene TRBV3-2) with TRBJ2-2, with 8 bases identical to TRBD1. The CDR3 sequence is 14 residues long. V trimming: 6 bases; J trimming: 13 bases; junction bases outside the gene matches: 13. CDR1 and CDR2 (germline): LGHDT, YNNKEL (reference sequence). DNA for the CDR3: TGTGCCAGCAGGGTACAGGGGGACCGTAATGCGCTGTTTTTT. This translates into CASRVQGDRNALFF.

V is TRBV19 and J is TRBJ1-5; D not resolved. Trimming left V 3 bases short and J 7 bases short, with 10 bases between. Looked up from germline, CDR1 is LNHDA and CDR2 is SQIVND (reference sequence). This CDR3 has 13 residues. Written as DNA, the CDR3 is TGTGCCAGTAGTATCTCGGGGAAACAGCCCCAGCATTTT. Translated: CASSISGKQPQHF.